Each of the 5 T cell receptor beta chains below was sequenced from the same sample in a study of T cells after yellow fever vaccination. From the 5' RACE reads, TCRdb called clonotypes with MiXCR, one entry per CDR3 protein. The sample yields 300,000 to 450,000 distinct CDR3 sequences, around 8.1% seen once. The sequencing here drew on PBMCs, taken about 49 days after the first yellow fever vaccination. The receptor source for this set is a young man who received the YFV17D yellow fever vaccine.

The chain carries TRBV13 and TRBJ2-3, with D possibly TRBD1 on 6 matching bases. The CDR3 runs to 12 residues. V was cut by 3 bases and J by 10 bases, with 11 bases left in between. The germline CDR1 and CDR2 sequences are PRHDT and FYEKMQ (reference sequence). In nucleotides, the CDR3 is TGTGCCAGCAGCTTGGGGACATACGCGCAGTATTTT. It yields the protein CASSLGTYAQYF.

This chain uses TRBV5-4 with TRBJ2-6; D remains unclear. The CDR3 is 15 amino acids. V shed 2 bases and J shed 1 base, with 7 bases lying between them. Per germline, CDR1 SGHNT and CDR2 YYREEE (reference sequence). The DNA of the CDR3 is TGTGCCAGCAGCTTTATGGGGTCTGGGGCCAACGTCCTGACTTTC. Protein: CASSFMGSGANVLTF.

In this sample, this clonotype turned up a few times. The chain links TRBV23-1 to TRBJ2-1; 9 nucleotides agree with TRBD2. TRBV23-1 is treated as an ORF (open reading frame) with a function not yet certain. The CDR3 is made up of 16 amino acids. J lost 7 bases, V lost 4 bases, and 11 bases had no gene match. CDR3 sequence reads: CASSPPEAGGPNEQFF. CDR3 bases: TGCGCCAGCAGTCCCCCGGAGGCGGGGGGGCCTAATGAGCAGTTCTTC.

This clonotype was seen ten or more times. The chain couples TRBV11-2 to TRBJ1-1; maybe TRBD1 (5 bases). The CDR3 length is 14 residues. Trimming cost V 1 base and J 1 base, with 7 bases left between them. From germline, CDR1 is SGHAT and CDR2 FQNNGV. CDR3 nucleotide sequence: TGTGCCAGCAGCTTAGGACAGTCGAACACTGAAGCTTTCTTT. Protein: CASSLGQSNTEAFF.

Remarks on this clonotype: A read error is possible here, since a much larger clone lies one base away. In this CDR3 the conserved last residue, phenylalanine or tryptophan, is missing, so a read error is likely. The CDR3 spells CASSFRTGVMFYEQYS. CDR3 DNA sequence: TGTGCCAGCAGTTTCCGGACAGGGGTTATGTTCTACGAGCAGTACTCC. J is TRBJ2-7 and V is TRBV12-3 or TRBV12-4; 9 bases are shared with TRBD1. V was clipped by 3 bases and J by 3 bases; unmatched bases: 9. The CDR3 runs to 16 residues.